This T cell receptor beta chain was sequenced for a study of cytotoxic CD8 clonotypes in ibrutinib-treated CLL. Across the whole study: Response samples were taken after a median about twelve months of treatment, range 6 to 36.

Study outcomes and limitations: Samples from sustained-remission and progressing patients were taken at different times. Among the clonotypes, public ones were uncommon and contracted or held stable on treatment.

Germline loops: CDR1 MNHEY, CDR2 SVGAGI. V gave up 0 bases and J gave up 1 base, with 4 bases separating them. The CDR3 length is 13 residues. Generated by immunoSEQ multiplex PCR, the TCRdb table keeps only in-frame clones and is missing some. Here the sample spans around 330,000 clones, about 64% being singletons. In this sample, this clone turned up once. Its antigen is unidentified. V and J are TRBV6-5 and TRBJ2-7, with D hard to call. The TCR was taken from a human donor with chronic lymphocytic leukemia. Here the sequenced sample was PBMCs, taken after 36 months of ibrutinib treatment. CDR3 DNA: TGTGCCAGCAGTTACTCGCAATCCTACGAGCAGTACTTC. Amino acids: CASSYSQSYEQYF.